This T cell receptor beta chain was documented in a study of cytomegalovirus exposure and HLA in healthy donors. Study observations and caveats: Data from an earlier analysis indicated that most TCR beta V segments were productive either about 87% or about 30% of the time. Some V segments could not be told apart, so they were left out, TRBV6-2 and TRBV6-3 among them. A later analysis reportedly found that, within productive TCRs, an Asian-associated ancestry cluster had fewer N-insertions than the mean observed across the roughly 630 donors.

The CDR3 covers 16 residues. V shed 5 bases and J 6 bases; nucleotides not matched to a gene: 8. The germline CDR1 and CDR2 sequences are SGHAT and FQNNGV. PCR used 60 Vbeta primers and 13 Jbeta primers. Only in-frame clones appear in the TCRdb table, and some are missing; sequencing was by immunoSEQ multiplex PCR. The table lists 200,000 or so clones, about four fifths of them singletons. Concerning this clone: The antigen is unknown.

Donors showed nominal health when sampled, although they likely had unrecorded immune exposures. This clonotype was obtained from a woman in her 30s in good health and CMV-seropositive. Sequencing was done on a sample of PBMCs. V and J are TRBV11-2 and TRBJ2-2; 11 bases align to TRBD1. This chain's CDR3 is CASSPRWGQGAGELFF. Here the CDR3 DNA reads TGTGCCAGCAGCCCCCGGTGGGGACAGGGGGCCGGGGAGCTGTTTTTT.